The text below deals with one TCR beta chain. This clonotype was seen a few times. The antigen this receptor binds is unknown. No qualities accompany the bases; no much larger clone lies one base away. This entry comes from a study of response to subunit inactivated influenza vaccine (dated by TCRdb to 2017 to 2018). In the study overall: To follow how T cells responded to a trivalent subunit inactivated influenza vaccine, the researchers relied on deep quantitative profiling of the T cell receptor repertoire. Broader findings and caveats from the paper: According to the authors, only a limited number of new T cells may be recruited by each seasonal influenza vaccination.

V gives up 1 base and J gives up 2 bases, and the segment between their germline ends measures 11 bases. The CDR3 starts with the cysteine, ends with the phenylalanine, and has 15 residues. The read is trimmed to its CDR3 DNA, 45 bases read in frame from base 1. CDR1 and CDR2 are drawn from the germline V gene: LGHNA, YNFKEQ. The time point label here, explained by the study, means: around 45 days after influenza vaccine administration. The method behind the library was RT-PCR. Sequencing used an Illumina HiSeq 2500. TCRdb's own reprocessing of the public reads used fastp at Q25 and MiXCR and kept productive beta chains. Rows are unified per CDR3 protein, each entry keeping the most common DNA and genes. This sample is represented by fewer than 700,000 distinct CDR3 sequences; 10% to 15% of them were singletons. The top ten hold roughly 14% of the sample.

This specimen consisted of PBMCs from blood, obtained more than 35 days after vaccination. Rearrangement joined TRBV4-2 to TRBJ1-1; the D gene is perhaps TRBD1, on 6 matching bases. The source is a man between 50 and 59 years old who received an inactivated influenza vaccine. Donor details come from another sample of the same person, matched by shared clones. The DNA sequence reads TGTGCCAGCAGCCAAGTCCAGGGGAGAAACACTGAAGCTTTCTTT. Its translation is CASSQVQGRNTEAFF.